Sequencing of this TCR beta chain was carried out in a study of control samples from healthy donors and cancer patients. Data came from immunoSEQ multiplex PCR; TCRdb stores just in-frame clones and leaves some out. The repertoire consists of approximately 37,000 clones, with approximately 82% occurring once and the leading ten covering about 22%. This CDR3 comprises 14 residues. Trimming took 5 bases from V and 2 from J, leaving 13 bases between them. Germline assignment: CDR1 SGHAT and CDR2 FQNNGV. The genes are TRBV11-2 and TRBJ2-7; D not certain. The TCR originated in a woman aged 55-75 years with lung cancer. Sequenced material: PBMCs. The CDR3 DNA sequence: TGTGCCAGCAGCCCTCTTCAGGAACCCTACGAGCAGTACTTC. Amino acid sequence: CASSPLQEPYEQYF.